This T cell receptor beta chain was captured in a study of Ad26.COV2.S vaccination and SARS-CoV-2 variants. General study results and limits: Vaccinees reportedly had broad spike-specific CD8+ and CD4+ T cell responses.

CDR1 and CDR2 from the germline V gene are KGHSH and LQKENI. The CDR3 totals 15 residues. V lost 3 bases and J 1 base, leaving 12 bases between the germline ends. Method: immunoSEQ multiplex PCR; TCRdb's copy keeps in-frame clones and lacks some. There are about 480,000 clones in the sample; 87% occur only once, and around 13% lies in the top ten. On this clone: Antigen unknown.

Treatment denoted: around 19 received Ad26.COV2.S at low or high dose, single or two shots; about 5 received placebo; per-sample allocation not given. Sampling occurred on day 63 after the first vaccine or placebo injection. Donor was an adult aged 18-55 years in Boston. Sequenced material: peripheral blood, taken in a trial of Ad26.COV2.S vaccine versus placebo. This chain links TRBV18 with TRBJ1-1, with no clear D. The clonotype comes from a person aged 18-65 years who received the Ad26.COV2.S COVID-19 vaccine or a placebo. Here the CDR3 DNA reads TGTGCCAGCTCACCCGTCGCCAGAGGGAACACTGAAGCTTTCTTT. This sequence encodes CASSPVARGNTEAFF.